These T cell receptor beta chains were read from a single sample in a study of early T cells in non-severe SARS-CoV-2 infection. Using its own MiXCR run on the 5' RACE reads, TCRdb lists one record per CDR3 protein. The repertoire includes more than 65,000 distinct CDR3 sequences, less than 15% of them detected once, and around 4.3% sits in the top ten. Sequencing input: whole blood. The source is an adult who was a healthcare worker with PCR-confirmed SARS-CoV-2 infection or an uninfected control (not recorded which). Both conserved end residues are trimmed from each CDR3.

TRBV28 ASSRIGRGVYGYT
TRBV20-1 SANKGGNTEAF
TRBV7-9 ASSPRRSESTDTQY
TRBV20-1 SARDRGEYEQY
TRBV5-1 ASSPRGGPGNEQF
TRBV20-1 SVSRVERYGYT
TRBV30 AGMVTYGYT
TRBV28 ASSPGTSGSRTDTQY
TRBV18 ASSPDRSTDTQY
TRBV11-2 ASSLSSASYEQY
TRBV5-1 ASSGEAGQPQH
TRBV20-1 SAFQGGNEQF
TRBV20-1 SAARGGPYEQY
TRBV5-1 ASSFTSGAPSSYNEQF
TRBV12-3/TRBV12-4 ASTLGTGELF
TRBV12-3/TRBV12-4 ASSLVGTGRINEQF
TRBV9 ASSASGSTDTQY
TRBV25-1 ATRQREDSSGELF
TRBV29-1 SVGGLTGSYEQY
TRBV28 ASSSRATGSYQPQH
TRBV7-8 ASSRIAGGADTQY
TRBV29-1 SSDRGLSYNEQF
TRBV10-3 AISEPSVDTEAF
TRBV5-1 ASRGQLSTDTQY
TRBV2 ASSEVADTQY
TRBV3-1 ASNQGASGRGLF
TRBV7-6 ASRPRASRTDTQY
TRBV6-5 ASRLAGHYNYGYT
TRBV29-1 SVLAGSSYNEQF
TRBV5-6 ASSLGVNQPQH
TRBV28 ASSLQRLAGESYNEQF
TRBV5-1 ASSLQGRSGTDTQY
TRBV7-9 ASSLAADFYEQY
TRBV5-1 ASSRTGPNTGELF
TRBV7-2 ASSFASGSTYNEQF
TRBV27 ASSRGRIQETQY
TRBV27 ASSLGRFYEQY
TRBV4-2 ASSSSAGNTIY
TRBV15 ATSRVAGGTYEQY
TRBV20-1 SVPTGPYEQY
TRBV11-2 ASSLTPQDGTQY
TRBV29-1 SVVGLAGQETQY
TRBV7-8 ASSPRTGGETQY
TRBV6-5 ASGRKLNNEQF
TRBV3-1 ASSFGTEKLF
TRBV2 ASSDYGNEQF
TRBV29-1 SVEESGDKQPDTQY